This T cell receptor beta chain was profiled in a study of blood T cell repertoires in COVID-19. Study summary: Material from acute and convalescent COVID-19 was sourced from the United States, Italy and Spain.

The CDR3 contains 12 residues. The ends were cut back, 3 bases at V and 7 bases at J, with 6 bases in the middle. Authors' analysis steps: Quantification of nucleated cells was approximated via reference gene primer amplification. The assay was immunoSEQ multiplex PCR, and TCRdb's table has in-frame clones only and misses some. D and trimming come from the DNA, and the V and J calls and clone size come from that table. This table holds hundreds of thousands of clones, approximately 91% found once. This clonotype was obtained from a man aged 18 to 30 with active or convalescent COVID-19. The rearrangement links TRBV12-3 or TRBV12-4 to TRBJ2-2; D not resolved. Specimen: peripheral blood. In nucleotides, the CDR3 is TGTGCCAGCAGTTTTTCCCGCGGGGAGCTGTTTTTT. This gives the protein CASSFSRGELFF.